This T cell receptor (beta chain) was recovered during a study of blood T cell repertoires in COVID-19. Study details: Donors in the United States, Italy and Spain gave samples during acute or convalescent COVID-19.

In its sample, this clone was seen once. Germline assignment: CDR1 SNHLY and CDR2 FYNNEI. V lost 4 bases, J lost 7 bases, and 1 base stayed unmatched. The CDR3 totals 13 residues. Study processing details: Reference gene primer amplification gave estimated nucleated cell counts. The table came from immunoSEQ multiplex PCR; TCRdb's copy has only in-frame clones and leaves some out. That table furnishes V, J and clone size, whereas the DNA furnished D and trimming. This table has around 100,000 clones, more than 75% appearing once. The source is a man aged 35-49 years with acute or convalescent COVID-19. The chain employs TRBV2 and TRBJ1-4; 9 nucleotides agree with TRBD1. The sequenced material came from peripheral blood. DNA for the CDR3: TGTGCCAGCAGTGTGACAGGGGGTGAAAAACTGTTTTTT. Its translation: CASSVTGGEKLFF.